This T cell receptor (beta chain) was obtained from a study of CD8 T cells in Susac syndrome. Trimming at V came to 6 bases and at J to 3 bases, leaving 10 bases not matched to a gene. The CDR3 has 14 residues. Germline V lookup: CDR1 DFQATT, CDR2 SNEGSKA (reference sequence). The RNA input was about 0.5 to 1 ug, and it was reverse transcribed with random hexamers. TCRdb itself ran the immunoSEQ multiplex PCR reads through MiXCR, one entry per CDR3 protein. The sample shows about 240,000 distinct CDR3 sequences, about 96% of them seen only once. The source is a human donor with Susac syndrome. The sample was CD4+ T cells from PBMCs. The rearrangement uses TRBV20-1 and TRBJ2-7, with 8 bases identical to TRBD1. CDR3 bases: TGCAGTGCGAGAACAGGGGGGATTGACTACGAGCAGTACTTC. This translates into CSARTGGIDYEQYF.